This T cell receptor beta chain was identified during a study of blood T cell repertoires in COVID-19. Germline loops: CDR1 MNHEY, CDR2 SMNVEV (reference sequence). CDR3 length: 13 residues. V was clipped by 1 base and J by 4 bases, with 7 bases between them. Per the authors' pipeline: It was from reference gene primer amplification that nucleated cell counts were estimated. The protocol was immunoSEQ multiplex PCR, while the TCRdb copy is restricted to in-frame clones and leaves out a portion. That table supplies the V and J calls and clone size; D and trimming were determined from the DNA. The sample has fewer than 70,000 clones, approximately 88% seen once.

J is TRBJ1-2 and V is TRBV27; no clear D. This clonotype was sampled from a human donor in a cohort sampled during active COVID-19. The sample comprised peripheral blood. CDR3 DNA: TGTGCCAGCAGTTTATATCGGAGCTATGGCTACACCTTC. It yields the protein CASSLYRSYGYTF.